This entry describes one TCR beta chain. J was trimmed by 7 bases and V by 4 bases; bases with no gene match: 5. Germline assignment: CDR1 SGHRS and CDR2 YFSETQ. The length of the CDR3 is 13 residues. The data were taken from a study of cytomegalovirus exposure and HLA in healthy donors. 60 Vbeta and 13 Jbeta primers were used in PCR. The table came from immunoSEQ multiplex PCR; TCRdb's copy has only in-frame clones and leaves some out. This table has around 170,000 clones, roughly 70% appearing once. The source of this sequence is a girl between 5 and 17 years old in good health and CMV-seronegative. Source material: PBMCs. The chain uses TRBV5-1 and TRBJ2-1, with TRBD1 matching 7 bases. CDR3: CASSLVQGNEQFF. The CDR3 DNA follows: TGCGCCAGCAGCCTGGTACAGGGGAATGAGCAGTTCTTC.